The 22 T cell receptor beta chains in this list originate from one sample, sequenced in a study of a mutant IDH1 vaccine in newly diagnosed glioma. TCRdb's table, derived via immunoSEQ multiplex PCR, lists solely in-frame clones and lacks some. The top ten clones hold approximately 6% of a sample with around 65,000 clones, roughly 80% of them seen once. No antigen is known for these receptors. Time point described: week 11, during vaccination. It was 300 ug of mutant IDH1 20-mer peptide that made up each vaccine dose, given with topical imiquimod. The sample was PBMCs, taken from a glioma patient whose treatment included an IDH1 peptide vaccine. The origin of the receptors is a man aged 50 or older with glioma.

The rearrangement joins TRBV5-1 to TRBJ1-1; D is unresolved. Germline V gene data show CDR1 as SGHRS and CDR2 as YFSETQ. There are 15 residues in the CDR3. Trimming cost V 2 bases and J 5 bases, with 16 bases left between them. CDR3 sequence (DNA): TGCGCCAGCAGCTTAAGACCGGAAAAGAATACTGAAGCTTTCTTT. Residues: CASSLRPEKNTEAFF.

The CDR3 loop is CASSLMDQETQYF. The CDR3 bases are TGCGCCAGCAGCTTGATGGACCAAGAGACCCAGTACTTC. The rearrangement links TRBV5-1 to TRBJ2-5; the D is unclear. Trimming removed 1 base at V and 0 bases at J, with 4 bases between. The V gene's germline CDR1 is SGHRS and CDR2 YFSETQ. The length of the CDR3 is 13 residues. Supplemented by reference TRBV5-1 and TRBJ2-5, the full variable domain reads KAGVTQTPRYLIKTRGQQVTLSCSPISGHRSVSWYQQTPGQGLQFLFEYFSETQRNKGNFPGRFSGRQFSNSRSEMNVSTLELGDSALYLCASSLMDQETQYFGPGTRLLVL.

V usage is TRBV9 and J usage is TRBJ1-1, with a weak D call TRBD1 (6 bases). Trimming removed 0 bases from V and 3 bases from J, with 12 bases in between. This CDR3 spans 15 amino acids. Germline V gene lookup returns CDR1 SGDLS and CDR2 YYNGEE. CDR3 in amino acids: CASSVATGIDTEAFF. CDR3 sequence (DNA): TGTGCCAGCAGCGTAGCTACAGGGATAGACACTGAAGCTTTCTTT.

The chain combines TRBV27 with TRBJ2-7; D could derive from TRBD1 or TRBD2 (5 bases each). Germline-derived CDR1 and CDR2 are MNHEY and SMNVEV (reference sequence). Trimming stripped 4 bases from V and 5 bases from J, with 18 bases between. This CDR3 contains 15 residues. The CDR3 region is CASSSGTLIVNEQYF. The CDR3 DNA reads TGTGCCAGCAGTTCCGGGACCCTGATAGTGAACGAGCAGTACTTC.

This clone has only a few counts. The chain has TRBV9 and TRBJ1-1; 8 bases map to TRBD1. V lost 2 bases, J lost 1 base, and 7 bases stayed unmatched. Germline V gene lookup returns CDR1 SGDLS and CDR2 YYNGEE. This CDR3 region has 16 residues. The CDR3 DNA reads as TGTGCCAGCAGCGTCACATCAGGGACAGGGAACACTGAAGCTTTCTTT. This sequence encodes CASSVTSGTGNTEAFF.

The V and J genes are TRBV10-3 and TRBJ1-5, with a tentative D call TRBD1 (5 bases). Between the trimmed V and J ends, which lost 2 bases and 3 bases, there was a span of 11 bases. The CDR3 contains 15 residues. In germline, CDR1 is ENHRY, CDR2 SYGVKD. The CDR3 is CAISEEGPLNQPQHF. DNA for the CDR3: TGTGCCATCAGTGAGGAGGGGCCTCTCAATCAGCCCCAGCATTTT.

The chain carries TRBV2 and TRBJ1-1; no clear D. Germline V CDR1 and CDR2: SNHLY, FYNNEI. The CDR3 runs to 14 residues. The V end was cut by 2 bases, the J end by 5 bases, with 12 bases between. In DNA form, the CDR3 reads TGTGCCAGCAGTGAATTGGAGGCATGGACTGAAGCTTTCTTT. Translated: CASSELEAWTEAFF.

CDR3 loop: CASSLGYTQYF. In nucleotides, the CDR3 is TGTGCCAGCAGCTTGGGCTATACGCAGTATTTT. V usage is TRBV5-8 and J usage is TRBJ2-3; D is unclear. The CDR3 extends over 11 amino acids. CDR1 SGHTS and CDR2 YDEGEE come from the germline V gene. V was shortened by 0 bases and J by 7 bases, with 3 bases between the two germline ends.

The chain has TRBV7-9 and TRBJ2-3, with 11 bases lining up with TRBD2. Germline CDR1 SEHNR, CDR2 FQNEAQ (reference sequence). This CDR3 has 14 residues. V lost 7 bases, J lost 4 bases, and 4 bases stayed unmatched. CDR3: CASTLAGGADTQYF. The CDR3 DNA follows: TGTGCCAGCACCCTAGCGGGGGGCGCAGATACGCAGTATTTT.

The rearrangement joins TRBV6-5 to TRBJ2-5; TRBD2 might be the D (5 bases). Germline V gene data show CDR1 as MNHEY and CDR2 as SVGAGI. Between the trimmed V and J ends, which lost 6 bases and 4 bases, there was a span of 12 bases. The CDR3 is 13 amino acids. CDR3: CASSPGGGETQYF. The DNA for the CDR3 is TGTGCCAGCAGCCCCGGCGGAGGAGAGACCCAGTACTTC.

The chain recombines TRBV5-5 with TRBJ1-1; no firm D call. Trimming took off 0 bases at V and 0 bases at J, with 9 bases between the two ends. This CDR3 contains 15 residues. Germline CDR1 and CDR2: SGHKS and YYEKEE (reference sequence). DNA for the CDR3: TGTGCCAGCAGCTTGGGGCGGTCTATGAACACTGAAGCTTTCTTT. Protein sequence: CASSLGRSMNTEAFF. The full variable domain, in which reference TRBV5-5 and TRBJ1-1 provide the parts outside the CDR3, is DAGVTQSPTHLIKTRGQQVTLRCSPISGHKSVSWYQQVLGQGPQFIFQYYEKEERGRGNFPDRFSARQFPNYSSELNVNALLLGDSALYLCASSLGRSMNTEAFFGQGTRLTVV.

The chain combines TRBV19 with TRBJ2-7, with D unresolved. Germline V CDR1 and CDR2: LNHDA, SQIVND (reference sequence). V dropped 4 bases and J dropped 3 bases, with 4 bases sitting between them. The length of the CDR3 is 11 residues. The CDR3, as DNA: TGTGCCAGTAGTACGGACTACGAGCAGTACTTC. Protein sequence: CASSTDYEQYF.

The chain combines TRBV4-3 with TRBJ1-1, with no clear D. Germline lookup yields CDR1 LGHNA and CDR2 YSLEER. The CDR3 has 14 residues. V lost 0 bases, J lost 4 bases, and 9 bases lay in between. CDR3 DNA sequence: TGCGCCAGCAGCCAAGATTTGGCAGCCACTGAAGCTTTCTTT. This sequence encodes CASSQDLAATEAFF.

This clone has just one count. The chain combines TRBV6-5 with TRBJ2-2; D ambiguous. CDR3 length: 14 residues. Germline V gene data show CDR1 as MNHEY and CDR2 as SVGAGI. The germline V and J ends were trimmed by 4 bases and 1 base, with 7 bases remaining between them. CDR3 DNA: TGTGCCAGCAGTTTCCGGAAGAACACCGGGGAGCTGTTTTTT. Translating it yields CASSFRKNTGELFF.

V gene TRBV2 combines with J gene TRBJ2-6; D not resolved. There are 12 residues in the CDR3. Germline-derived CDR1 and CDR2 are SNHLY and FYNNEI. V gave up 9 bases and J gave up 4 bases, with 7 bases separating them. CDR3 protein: CARLVGANVLTF. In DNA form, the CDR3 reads TGTGCCAGGCTCGTAGGGGCCAACGTCCTGACTTTC.

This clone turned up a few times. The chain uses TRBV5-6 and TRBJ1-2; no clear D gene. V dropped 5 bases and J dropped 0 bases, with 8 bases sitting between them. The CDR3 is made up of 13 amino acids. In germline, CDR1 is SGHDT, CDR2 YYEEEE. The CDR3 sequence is CASRSTPNYGYTF. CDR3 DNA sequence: TGTGCCAGCAGATCGACTCCTAACTATGGCTACACCTTC.

CDR3 coding DNA: TGTGCCAGCAGCTCCCTCGCGGCAGATACGCAGTATTTT. Translating gives CASSSLAADTQYF. The gene calls are TRBV6-5 and TRBJ2-3; D gene ambiguous. With 6 bases removed from V and 4 bases from J, the gap between germline ends came to 11 bases. The CDR3 runs to 13 residues. Germline CDR1 reads MNHEY; CDR2 reads SVGAGI.

The DNA for the CDR3 is TGCGCCAGCAGCGGGGGGCATGGGCCGAAGTCCTACAATGAGCAGTTCTTC. This codes for CASSGGHGPKSYNEQFF. The V gene is TRBV4-1, the J gene TRBJ2-1, with D perhaps TRBD1 or TRBD2 (6 bases each). The ends were cut back, 5 bases at V and 1 base at J, with 18 bases in the middle. Germline V gives CDR1 MGHRA, CDR2 YSYEKL. This CDR3 contains 17 residues.

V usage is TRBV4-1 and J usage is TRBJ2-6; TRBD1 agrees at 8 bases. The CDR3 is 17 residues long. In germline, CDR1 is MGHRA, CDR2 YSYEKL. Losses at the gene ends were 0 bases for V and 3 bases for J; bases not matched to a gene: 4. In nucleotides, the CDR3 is TGCGCCAGCAGCCAAGAGGGACAGGCCGGTGGGGCCAACGTCCTGACTTTC. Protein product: CASSQEGQAGGANVLTF.

CDR3 DNA sequence: TGTGCCAGCAGTCCTTCCGGGCTTCGGGGTACTGAAGCTTTCTTT. The encoded protein is CASSPSGLRGTEAFF. The J gene is TRBJ1-1, the V gene TRBV25-1, with D uncertain. The CDR3 is 15 residues long. The germline V gene encodes CDR1 MGHDK and CDR2 SYGVNS. Trimming removed 5 bases at V and 5 bases at J, with 18 bases between.

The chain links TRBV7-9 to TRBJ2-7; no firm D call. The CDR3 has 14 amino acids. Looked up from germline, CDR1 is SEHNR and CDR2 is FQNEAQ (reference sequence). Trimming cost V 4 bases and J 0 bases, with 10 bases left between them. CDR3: CASSSRPSSYEQYF. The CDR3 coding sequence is TGTGCCAGCAGCTCAAGACCAAGCTCCTACGAGCAGTACTTC.

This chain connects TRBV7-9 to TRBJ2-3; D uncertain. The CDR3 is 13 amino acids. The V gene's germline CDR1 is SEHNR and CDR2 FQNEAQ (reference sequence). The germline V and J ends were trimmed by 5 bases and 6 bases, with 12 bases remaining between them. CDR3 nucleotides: TGTGCCAGCAGCCCTCGAGGTCCGGATACGCAGTATTTT. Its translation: CASSPRGPDTQYF.